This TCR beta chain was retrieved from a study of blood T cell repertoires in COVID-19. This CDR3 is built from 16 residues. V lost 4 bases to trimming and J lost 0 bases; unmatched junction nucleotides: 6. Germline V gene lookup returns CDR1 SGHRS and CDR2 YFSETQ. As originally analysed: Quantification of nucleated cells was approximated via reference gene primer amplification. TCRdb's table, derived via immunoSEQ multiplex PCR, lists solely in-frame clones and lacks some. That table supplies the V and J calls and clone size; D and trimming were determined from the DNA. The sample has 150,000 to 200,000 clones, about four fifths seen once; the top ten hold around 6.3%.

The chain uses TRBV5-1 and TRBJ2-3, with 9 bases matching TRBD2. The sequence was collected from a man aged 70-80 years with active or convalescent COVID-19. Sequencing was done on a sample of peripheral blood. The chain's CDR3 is CASSRRLADSTDTQYF. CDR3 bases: TGCGCCAGCAGCCGAAGACTAGCGGATAGCACAGATACGCAGTATTTT.